The rows below give T cell receptor beta chains drawn from one sample of a study of blood T cell repertoires in COVID-19. Libraries were prepared by immunoSEQ multiplex PCR; TCRdb keeps only in-frame clonotypes and omits some of them. The sample shows some 96,000 clones, 88% of them seen only once. The sample comprised peripheral blood. The receptors were gathered from a human donor in a cohort sampled during active COVID-19. The CDR3 runs from the conserved cysteine through the conserved F or W. Each record gives: V gene, clone size, J gene, D gene, CDR3 DNA, CDR3 protein. D genes are given only for firm matches. Only part of the rows carry a size: once, few, many, or a class if the clone is expanded.

v_call: TRBV6-6
clone_size: few
j_call: TRBJ2-1
d_call: .
cdr3_nt: TGTGCCAGCAGTTACCGGGACTCCTACAATGAGCAGTTCTTC
cdr3_aa: CASSYRDSYNEQFF

v_call: TRBV5-1
clone_size: .
j_call: TRBJ2-7
d_call: TRBD2
cdr3_nt: TGCGCCAGCAGCTCGACTAGCGGGAGTCCGTCACAATCCGACCCCTACGAGCAGTACTTC
cdr3_aa: CASSSTSGSPSQSDPYEQYF

v_call: TRBV5-1
clone_size: .
j_call: TRBJ2-5
d_call: TRBD1
cdr3_nt: TGCGCCAGCAGCTATGGACAGGGTAGGGGAGAGACCCAGTACTTC
cdr3_aa: CASSYGQGRGETQYF

v_call: TRBV3-1/TRBV3-2
clone_size: few
j_call: TRBJ2-2
d_call: TRBD2
cdr3_nt: TGTGCCAGCAGCCCATGGACTAGAGGAACCTGGGAGCTGTTTTTT
cdr3_aa: CASSPWTRGTWELFF

v_call: TRBV7-2
clone_size: .
j_call: TRBJ1-4
d_call: TRBD1
cdr3_nt: TGTGCCAGCAGCTTAGTCCCCGGGACAGGCCCAGCAACTAATGAAAAACTGTTTTTT
cdr3_aa: CASSLVPGTGPATNEKLFF

v_call: TRBV28
clone_size: once
j_call: TRBJ2-7
d_call: .
cdr3_nt: TGTGCCAGCGTGCAGGGGAGTCGGTACGAGCAGTACTTC
cdr3_aa: CASVQGSRYEQYF

v_call: TRBV20-1
clone_size: .
j_call: TRBJ2-7
d_call: TRBD1
cdr3_nt: TGCAGTGCTAGTACCCGACAGGGGACCCCCTACGAGCAGTACTTC
cdr3_aa: CSASTRQGTPYEQYF

v_call: TRBV6-5
clone_size: .
j_call: TRBJ1-2
d_call: .
cdr3_nt: TGTGCCAGCAGTTTCGCGGCCCGGGGTGGCTACACCTTC
cdr3_aa: CASSFAARGGYTF

v_call: TRBV19
clone_size: .
j_call: TRBJ2-2
d_call: .
cdr3_nt: TGTGCCAGTACCAGAGGGACAAGGGCCTTCGACATCGGGGAGCTGTTTTTT
cdr3_aa: CASTRGTRAFDIGELFF

v_call: TRBV18
clone_size: .
j_call: TRBJ2-7
d_call: TRBD1
cdr3_nt: TGTGCCAGCTCACCAGGGACAGTTCCCGAGCAGTACTTC
cdr3_aa: CASSPGTVPEQYF

v_call: TRBV7-8
clone_size: .
j_call: TRBJ2-5
d_call: TRBD1
cdr3_nt: TGTGCCAGCAGCCGGGACAGGGGGCAGGGAGAGACCCAGTACTTC
cdr3_aa: CASSRDRGQGETQYF

v_call: TRBV3-1/TRBV3-2
clone_size: .
j_call: TRBJ1-1
d_call: .
cdr3_nt: TGTGCCAGCAGTTCCCTTTCCAATAACAGGAACACTGAAGCTTTCTTT
cdr3_aa: CASSSLSNNRNTEAFF

v_call: TRBV6-5
clone_size: few
j_call: TRBJ2-7
d_call: TRBD1
cdr3_nt: TGTGCCAGCAGGAGGGACAGGGTTGACGAGCAGTACTTC
cdr3_aa: CASRRDRVDEQYF

v_call: TRBV3-1/TRBV3-2
clone_size: few
j_call: TRBJ1-1
d_call: .
cdr3_nt: TGTGCCAGCAGCCATCCAGAAGCTTTCTTT
cdr3_aa: CASSHPEAFF

v_call: TRBV5-4
clone_size: .
j_call: TRBJ2-1
d_call: TRBD2
cdr3_nt: TGTGCCAGCAGCCCCCCGGGGACTAGTATTATGTCCTCCTACAATGAGCAGTTCTTC
cdr3_aa: CASSPPGTSIMSSYNEQFF

v_call: TRBV6-4
clone_size: .
j_call: TRBJ2-1
d_call: TRBD2
cdr3_nt: TGTGCCAGCAGTGACACTAGCGGCTCCTACAATGAGCAGTTCTTC
cdr3_aa: CASSDTSGSYNEQFF

v_call: TRBV5-1
clone_size: .
j_call: TRBJ2-3
d_call: TRBD2
cdr3_nt: TGCGCCAGCAGCTTGTCGTCTAGCGGGTCCCTTTCGGGAGATACGCAGTATTTT
cdr3_aa: CASSLSSSGSLSGDTQYF

v_call: TRBV11-1
clone_size: few
j_call: TRBJ1-1
d_call: .
cdr3_nt: TGTGCCAGCAGCCCTAACCGGGTGAGTGAAGCTTTCTTT
cdr3_aa: CASSPNRVSEAFF

v_call: TRBV19
clone_size: .
j_call: TRBJ2-3
d_call: .
cdr3_nt: TGTGCCAGTAGTCGACGGCGTCCGGGAGATACGCAGTATTTT
cdr3_aa: CASSRRRPGDTQYF

v_call: TRBV6-5
clone_size: .
j_call: TRBJ1-1
d_call: TRBD1
cdr3_nt: TGTGCCAGCAGGGACAGGGGGTCCACTGAAGCTTTCTTT
cdr3_aa: CASRDRGSTEAFF

v_call: TRBV5-1
clone_size: .
j_call: TRBJ2-1
d_call: TRBD2
cdr3_nt: TGCGCCAGCAGCCCGCGTAGGCTAGCGGGACTTGAGCAGTTCTTC
cdr3_aa: CASSPRRLAGLEQFF

v_call: TRBV10-3
clone_size: few
j_call: TRBJ2-1
d_call: .
cdr3_nt: TGTGCCATCAGCGTCGGGAATGAGCAGTTCTTC
cdr3_aa: CAISVGNEQFF

v_call: TRBV5-1
clone_size: .
j_call: TRBJ2-7
d_call: TRBD1
cdr3_nt: TGCGCCAGCAGCTCCCTGGCCGGGACAGCCTCCTACGAGCAGTACTTC
cdr3_aa: CASSSLAGTASYEQYF

v_call: TRBV30
clone_size: .
j_call: TRBJ1-1
d_call: TRBD1
cdr3_nt: TGTGCCTGGAGCGACAGGGGGAACACTGAAGCTTTCTTT
cdr3_aa: CAWSDRGNTEAFF

v_call: TRBV6-2/TRBV6-3
clone_size: .
j_call: TRBJ1-5
d_call: TRBD1
cdr3_nt: TGTGCCAGCAGTCACCCCTGGCAGGGGGTAAGCAATCAGCCCCAGCATTTT
cdr3_aa: CASSHPWQGVSNQPQHF

v_call: TRBV6-5
clone_size: .
j_call: TRBJ2-2
d_call: .
cdr3_nt: TGTGCCAGTTGGCCCAGCGGAACCGGGGAGCTGTTTTTT
cdr3_aa: CASWPSGTGELFF

v_call: TRBV3-1/TRBV3-2
clone_size: .
j_call: TRBJ2-7
d_call: .
cdr3_nt: TGTGCCAGCAGCCAACGGGACGAGCAGTACTTC
cdr3_aa: CASSQRDEQYF

v_call: TRBV2
clone_size: .
j_call: TRBJ2-4
d_call: .
cdr3_nt: TGTGCCAGCAGTGAAGGGGGCTTGGTTTCCCGGACGATCTTC
cdr3_aa: CASSEGGLVSRTIF